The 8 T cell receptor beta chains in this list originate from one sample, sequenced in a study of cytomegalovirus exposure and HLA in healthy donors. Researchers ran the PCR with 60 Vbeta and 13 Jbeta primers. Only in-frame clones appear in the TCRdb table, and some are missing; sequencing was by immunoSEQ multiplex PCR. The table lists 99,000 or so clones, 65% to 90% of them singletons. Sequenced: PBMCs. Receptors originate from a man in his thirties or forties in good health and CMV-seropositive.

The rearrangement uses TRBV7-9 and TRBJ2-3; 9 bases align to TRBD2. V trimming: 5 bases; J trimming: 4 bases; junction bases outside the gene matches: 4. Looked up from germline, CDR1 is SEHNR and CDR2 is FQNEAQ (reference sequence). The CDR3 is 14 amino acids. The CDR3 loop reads CASSPGLAADTQYF. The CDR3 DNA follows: TGTGCCAGCAGCCCGGGACTAGCTGCAGATACGCAGTATTTT.

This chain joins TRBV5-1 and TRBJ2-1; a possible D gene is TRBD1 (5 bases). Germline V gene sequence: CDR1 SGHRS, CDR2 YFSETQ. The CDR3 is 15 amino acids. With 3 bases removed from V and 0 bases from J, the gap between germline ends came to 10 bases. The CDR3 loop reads CASSYRHSSYNEQFF. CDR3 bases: TGCGCCAGCAGCTACAGGCATAGCTCCTACAATGAGCAGTTCTTC.

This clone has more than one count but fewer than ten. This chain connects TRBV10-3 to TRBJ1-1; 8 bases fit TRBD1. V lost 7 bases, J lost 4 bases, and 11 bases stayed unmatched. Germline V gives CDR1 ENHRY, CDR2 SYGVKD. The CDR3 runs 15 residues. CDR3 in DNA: TGTGCCATCATTCCCGCTCCAGACAGGGGCACTGAAGCTTTCTTT. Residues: CAIIPAPDRGTEAFF.

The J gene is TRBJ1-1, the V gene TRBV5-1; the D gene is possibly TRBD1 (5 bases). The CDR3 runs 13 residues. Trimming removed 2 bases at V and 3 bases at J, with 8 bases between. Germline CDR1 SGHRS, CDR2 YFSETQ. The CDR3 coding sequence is TGCGCCAGCAGCTTTGGGGGGGACACTGAAGCTTTCTTT. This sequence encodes CASSFGGDTEAFF.

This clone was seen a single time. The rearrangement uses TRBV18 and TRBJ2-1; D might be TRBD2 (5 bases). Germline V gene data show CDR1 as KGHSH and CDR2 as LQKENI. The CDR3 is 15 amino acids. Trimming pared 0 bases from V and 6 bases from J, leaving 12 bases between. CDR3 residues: CASSPPVQRINEQFF. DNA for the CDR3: TGTGCCAGCTCACCACCCGTCCAGCGGATCAATGAGCAGTTCTTC.

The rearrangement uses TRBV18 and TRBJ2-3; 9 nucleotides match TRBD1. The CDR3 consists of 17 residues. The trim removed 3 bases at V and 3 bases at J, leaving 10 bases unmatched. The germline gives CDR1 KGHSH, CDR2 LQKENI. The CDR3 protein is CASSPPAGQGNTDTQYF. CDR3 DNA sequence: TGTGCCAGCTCACCGCCCGCGGGACAGGGTAATACAGATACGCAGTATTTT.

This chain's CDR3 is CASSLGLAGGLYLSTQYF. The CDR3, as DNA: TGTGCCAGCAGCTTAGGACTAGCGGGGGGGCTCTATTTGTCGACCCAGTACTTC. The J gene is TRBJ2-5, the V gene TRBV7-8; 14 nucleotides agree with TRBD2. Trimming removed 1 base from V and 7 bases from J; junction bases left unmatched: 11. From germline, CDR1 is SGHVS and CDR2 FQNEAQ. This CDR3 is 18 amino acids long. The variable domain in full, with the rest retrieved from reference TRBV7-8 and TRBJ2-5, is GAGVSQSPRYKVAKRGQDVALRCDPISGHVSLFWYQQALGQGPEFLTYFQNEAQLDKSGLPSDRFFAERPEGSVSTLKIQRTQQEDSAVYLCASSLGLAGGLYLSTQYFGPGTRLLVL.

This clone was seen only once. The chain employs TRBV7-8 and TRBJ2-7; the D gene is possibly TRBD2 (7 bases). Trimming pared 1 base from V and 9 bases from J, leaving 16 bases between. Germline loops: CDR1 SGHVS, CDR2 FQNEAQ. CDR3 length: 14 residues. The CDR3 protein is CASSLGGGGRGQYF. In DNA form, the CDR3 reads TGTGCCAGCAGCTTAGGGGGCGGGGGCCGCGGGCAGTACTTC.